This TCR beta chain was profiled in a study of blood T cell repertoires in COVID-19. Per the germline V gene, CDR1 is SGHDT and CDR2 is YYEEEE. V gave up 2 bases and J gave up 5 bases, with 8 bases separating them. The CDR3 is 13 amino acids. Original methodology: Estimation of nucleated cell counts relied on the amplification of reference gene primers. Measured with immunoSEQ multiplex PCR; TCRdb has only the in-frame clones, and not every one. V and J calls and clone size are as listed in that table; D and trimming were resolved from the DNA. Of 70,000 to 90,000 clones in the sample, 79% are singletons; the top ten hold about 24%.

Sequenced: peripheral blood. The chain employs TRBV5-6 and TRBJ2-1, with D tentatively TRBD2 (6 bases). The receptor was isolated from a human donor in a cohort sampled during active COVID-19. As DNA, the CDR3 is TGTGCCAGCAGCTTAGGAGGGGACAATGAGCAGTTCTTC. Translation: CASSLGGDNEQFF.